The present T cell receptor (beta chain) was sequenced within a study of beta chain features in type 1 diabetes. The CDR3 contains 17 residues. The germline V gene has CDR1 SGDLS and CDR2 YYNGEE. With 2 bases clipped from V and 1 base from J, the junction kept 8 bases outside the gene matches. This clone appeared a few times. Its antigen is unidentified. The study reverse transcribed the entire isolated RNA, so it sequenced expressed TCRB transcripts. Only in-frame clones appear in the TCRdb table, and some are missing; sequencing was by immunoSEQ multiplex PCR. The table lists roughly 340,000 clones, 13% of them singletons. Findings of the study overall: Patients' naive, central memory and regulatory TCRB repertoires appeared more alike than those of healthy donors. Shortening that was moderate but significant affected the TCRB CDR3s of Type 1 diabetes patients in all four CD4+ subsets.

Per donor, one heparinised blood draw averaged approximately 120 mL. The sequence came from a young woman with type 1 diabetes. The rearrangement uses TRBV9 and TRBJ2-1; 8 bases are a match to TRBD2. The sequencing input was naive CD4+ T cells from blood. The CDR3 DNA follows: TGTGCCAGCAGCGTGGGGTCCGCGGGAGGATCCTACAATGAGCAGTTCTTC. It encodes CASSVGSAGGSYNEQFF.